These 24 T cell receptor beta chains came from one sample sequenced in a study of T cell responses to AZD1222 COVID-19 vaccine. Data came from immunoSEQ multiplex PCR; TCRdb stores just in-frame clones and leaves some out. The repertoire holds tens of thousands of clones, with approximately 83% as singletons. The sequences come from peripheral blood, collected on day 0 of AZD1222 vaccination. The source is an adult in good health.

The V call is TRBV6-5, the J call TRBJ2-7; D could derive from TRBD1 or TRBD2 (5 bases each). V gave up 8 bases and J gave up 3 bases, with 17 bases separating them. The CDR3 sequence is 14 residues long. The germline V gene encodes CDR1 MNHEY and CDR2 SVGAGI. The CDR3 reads CASWDGPEYYEQYF. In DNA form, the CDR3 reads TGTGCCAGCTGGGACGGGCCGGAGTACTACGAGCAGTACTTC.

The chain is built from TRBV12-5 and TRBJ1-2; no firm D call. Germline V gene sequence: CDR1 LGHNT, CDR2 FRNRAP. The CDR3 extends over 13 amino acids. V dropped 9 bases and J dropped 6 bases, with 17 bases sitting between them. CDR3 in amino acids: CASLHSPLHGYTF. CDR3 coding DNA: TGTGCTAGCCTTCACTCCCCTCTGCATGGCTACACCTTC. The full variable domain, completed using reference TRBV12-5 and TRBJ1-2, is DARVTQTPRHKVTEMGQEVTMRCQPILGHNTVFWYRQTMMQGLELLAYFRNRAPLDDSGMPKDRFSAEMPDATLATLKIQPSEPRDSAVYFCASLHSPLHGYTFGSGTRLTVV.

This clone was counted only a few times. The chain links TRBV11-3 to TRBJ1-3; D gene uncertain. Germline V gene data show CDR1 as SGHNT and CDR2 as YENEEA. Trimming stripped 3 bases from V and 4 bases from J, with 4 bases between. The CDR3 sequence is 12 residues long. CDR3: CASSFAGNTIYF. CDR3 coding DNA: TGTGCCAGCAGCTTCGCCGGAAACACCATATATTTT.

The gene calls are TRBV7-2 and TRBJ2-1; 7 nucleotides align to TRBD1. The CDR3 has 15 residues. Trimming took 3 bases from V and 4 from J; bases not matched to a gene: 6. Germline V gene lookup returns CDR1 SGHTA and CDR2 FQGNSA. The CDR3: CASSFRGQAYNEQFF. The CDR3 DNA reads TGTGCCAGCAGCTTCCGTGGACAGGCTTACAATGAGCAGTTCTTC.

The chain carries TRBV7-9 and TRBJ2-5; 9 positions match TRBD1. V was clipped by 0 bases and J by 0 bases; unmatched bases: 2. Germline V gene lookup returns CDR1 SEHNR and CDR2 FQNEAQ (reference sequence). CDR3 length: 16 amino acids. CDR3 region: CASSLAGTGNQETQYF. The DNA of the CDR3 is TGTGCCAGCAGCTTAGCCGGGACAGGGAACCAAGAGACCCAGTACTTC.

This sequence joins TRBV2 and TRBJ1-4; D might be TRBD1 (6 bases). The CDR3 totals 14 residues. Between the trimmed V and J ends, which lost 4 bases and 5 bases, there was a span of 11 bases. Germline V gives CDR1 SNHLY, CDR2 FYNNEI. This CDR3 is CASSGYRANEKLFF. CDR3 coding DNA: TGTGCCAGCAGTGGGTACAGGGCGAATGAAAAACTGTTTTTT.

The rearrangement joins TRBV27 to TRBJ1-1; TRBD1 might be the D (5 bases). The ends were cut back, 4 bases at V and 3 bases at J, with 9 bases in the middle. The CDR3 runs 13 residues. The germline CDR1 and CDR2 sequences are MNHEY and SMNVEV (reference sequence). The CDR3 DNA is TGTGCCAGCAGTTCCGGGACCTACACTGAAGCTTTCTTT. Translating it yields CASSSGTYTEAFF.

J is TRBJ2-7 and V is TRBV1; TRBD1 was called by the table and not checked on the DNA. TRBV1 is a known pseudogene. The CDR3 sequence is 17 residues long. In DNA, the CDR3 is TGCACCAGCAGCCAAGCGGCTAGACAGCTAGGCTCCTACGAGCAGTACTTC. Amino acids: CTSSQAARQLGSYEQYF.

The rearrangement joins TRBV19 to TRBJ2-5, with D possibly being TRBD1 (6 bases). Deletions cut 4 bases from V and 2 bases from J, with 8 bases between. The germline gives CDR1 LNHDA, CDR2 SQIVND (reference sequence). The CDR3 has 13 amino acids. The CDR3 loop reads CASSTQGQETQYF. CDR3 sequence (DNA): TGTGCCAGTAGTACCCAGGGGCAAGAGACCCAGTACTTC.

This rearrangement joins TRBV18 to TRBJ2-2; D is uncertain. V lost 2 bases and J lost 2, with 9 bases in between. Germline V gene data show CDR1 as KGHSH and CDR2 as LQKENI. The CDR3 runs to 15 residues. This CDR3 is CASSPGLPNTGELFF. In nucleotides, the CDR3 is TGTGCCAGCTCACCAGGTTTGCCAAACACCGGGGAGCTGTTTTTT.

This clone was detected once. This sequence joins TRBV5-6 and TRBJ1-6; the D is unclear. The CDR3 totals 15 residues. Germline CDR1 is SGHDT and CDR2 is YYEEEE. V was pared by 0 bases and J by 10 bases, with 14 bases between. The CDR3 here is CASSLERVGKSPLHF. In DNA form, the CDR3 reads TGTGCCAGCAGCTTGGAGAGGGTCGGTAAATCACCCCTCCACTTT.

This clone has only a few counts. CDR3 sequence (DNA): TGTGCCAGTAGTGGTGCCCTAGCGGGAGTACCCGGGGAGCTGTTTTTT. Amino acids: CASSGALAGVPGELFF. The rearrangement links TRBV19 to TRBJ2-2; TRBD2 agrees at 10 bases. The trim removed 5 bases at V and 6 bases at J, leaving 9 bases unmatched. The CDR3 is 16 residues long. Germline CDR1 and CDR2: LNHDA and SQIVND (reference sequence).

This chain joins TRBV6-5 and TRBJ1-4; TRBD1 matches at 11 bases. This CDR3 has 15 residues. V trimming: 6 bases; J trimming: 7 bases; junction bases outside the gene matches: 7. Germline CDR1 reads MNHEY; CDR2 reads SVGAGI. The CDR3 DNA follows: TGTGCCAGCAGCGAGACCGGGACAGGGGGTGAAAAACTGTTTTTT. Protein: CASSETGTGGEKLFF.

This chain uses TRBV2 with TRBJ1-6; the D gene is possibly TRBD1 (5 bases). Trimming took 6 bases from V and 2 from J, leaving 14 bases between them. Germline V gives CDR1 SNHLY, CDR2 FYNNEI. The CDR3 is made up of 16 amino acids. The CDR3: CASRRGGGAYNSPLHF. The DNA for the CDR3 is TGTGCCAGCAGGCGGGGGGGTGGCGCCTATAATTCACCCCTCCACTTT.

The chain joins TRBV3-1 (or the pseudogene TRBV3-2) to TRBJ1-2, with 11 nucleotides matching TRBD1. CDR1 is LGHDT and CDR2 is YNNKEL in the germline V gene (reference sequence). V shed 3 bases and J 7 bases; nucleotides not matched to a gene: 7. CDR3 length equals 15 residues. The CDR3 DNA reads TGTGCCAGCAGCCACTGGGACAGGGGGGGAGGTGGCTACACCTTC. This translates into CASSHWDRGGGGYTF.

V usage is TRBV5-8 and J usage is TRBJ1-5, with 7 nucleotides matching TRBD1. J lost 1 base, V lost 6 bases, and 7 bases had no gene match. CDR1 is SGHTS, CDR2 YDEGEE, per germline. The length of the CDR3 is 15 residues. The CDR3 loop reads CASTSQGLSNQPQHF. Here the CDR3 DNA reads TGTGCCAGCACTTCACAGGGGTTGAGCAATCAGCCCCAGCATTTT.

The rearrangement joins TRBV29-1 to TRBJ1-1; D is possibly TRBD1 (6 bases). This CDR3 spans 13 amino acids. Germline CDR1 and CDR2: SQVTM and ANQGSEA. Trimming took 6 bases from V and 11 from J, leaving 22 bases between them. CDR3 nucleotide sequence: TGCAGCGTCTTCAGGGGCTTGGGGGAAAGGGCTTTCTTT. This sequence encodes CSVFRGLGERAFF. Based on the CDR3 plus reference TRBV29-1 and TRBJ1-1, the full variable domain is SAVISQKPSRDICQRGTSLTIQCQVDSQVTMMFWYRQQPGQSLTLIATANQGSEATYESGFVIDKFPISRPNLTFSTLTVSNMSPEDSSIYLCSVFRGLGERAFFGQGTRLTVV.

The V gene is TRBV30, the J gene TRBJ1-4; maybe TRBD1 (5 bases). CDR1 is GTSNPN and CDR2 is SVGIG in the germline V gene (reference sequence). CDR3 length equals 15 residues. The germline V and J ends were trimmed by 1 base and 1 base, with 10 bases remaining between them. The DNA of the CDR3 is TGTGCCTGGAGTGCAGGGTTTAGAACTAATGAAAAACTGTTTTTT. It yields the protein CAWSAGFRTNEKLFF. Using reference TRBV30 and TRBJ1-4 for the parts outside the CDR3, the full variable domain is SQTIHQWPATLVQPVGSPLSLECTVEGTSNPNLYWYRQAAGRGLQLLFYSVGIGQISSEVPQNLSASRPQDRQFILSSKKLLLSDSGFYLCAWSAGFRTNEKLFFGSGTQLSVL.

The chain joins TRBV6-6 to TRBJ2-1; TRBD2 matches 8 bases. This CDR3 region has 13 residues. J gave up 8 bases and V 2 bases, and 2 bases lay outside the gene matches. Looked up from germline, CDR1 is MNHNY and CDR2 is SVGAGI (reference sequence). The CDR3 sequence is CASSYAGGYEQFF. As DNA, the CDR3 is TGTGCCAGCAGTTACGCGGGAGGCTATGAGCAGTTCTTC.

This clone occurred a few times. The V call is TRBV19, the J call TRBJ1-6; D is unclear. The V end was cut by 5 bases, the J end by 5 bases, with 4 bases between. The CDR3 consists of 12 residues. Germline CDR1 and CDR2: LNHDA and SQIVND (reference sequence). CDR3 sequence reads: CASSLDNSPLHF. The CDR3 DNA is TGTGCCAGTAGTCTGGATAATTCACCCCTCCACTTT.

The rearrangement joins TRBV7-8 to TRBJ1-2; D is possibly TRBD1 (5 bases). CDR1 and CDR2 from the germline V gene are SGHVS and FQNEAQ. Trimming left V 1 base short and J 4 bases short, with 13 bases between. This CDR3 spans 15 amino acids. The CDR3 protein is CASSLVAGEGYGYTF. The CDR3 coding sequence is TGTGCCAGCAGCTTAGTTGCGGGGGAGGGCTATGGCTACACCTTC.

CDR3 nucleotides: TGTGCCAGCAGCCTAGGGACAGGGCGCCATAATTCACCCCTCCACTTT. As protein: CASSLGTGRHNSPLHF. The chain is built from TRBV5-6 and TRBJ1-6, with TRBD1 matching 9 bases. The CDR3 loop spans 16 amino acids. The V and J ends lost 4 bases and 5 bases, in that order; junction bases with no gene match: 7. Per germline, CDR1 SGHDT and CDR2 YYEEEE.

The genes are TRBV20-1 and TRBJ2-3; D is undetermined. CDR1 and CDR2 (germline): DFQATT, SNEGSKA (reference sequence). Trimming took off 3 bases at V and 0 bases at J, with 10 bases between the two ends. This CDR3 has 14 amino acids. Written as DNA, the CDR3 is TGCAGTGCTAGTGGAATTACTAGCACAGATACGCAGTATTTT. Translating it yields CSASGITSTDTQYF.

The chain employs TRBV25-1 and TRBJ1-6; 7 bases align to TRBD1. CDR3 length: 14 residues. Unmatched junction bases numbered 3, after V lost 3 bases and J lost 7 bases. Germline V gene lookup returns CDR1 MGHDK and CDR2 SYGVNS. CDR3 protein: CASSDGDSNSPLHF. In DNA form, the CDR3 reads TGTGCCAGCAGTGATGGGGACAGCAATTCACCCCTCCACTTT.